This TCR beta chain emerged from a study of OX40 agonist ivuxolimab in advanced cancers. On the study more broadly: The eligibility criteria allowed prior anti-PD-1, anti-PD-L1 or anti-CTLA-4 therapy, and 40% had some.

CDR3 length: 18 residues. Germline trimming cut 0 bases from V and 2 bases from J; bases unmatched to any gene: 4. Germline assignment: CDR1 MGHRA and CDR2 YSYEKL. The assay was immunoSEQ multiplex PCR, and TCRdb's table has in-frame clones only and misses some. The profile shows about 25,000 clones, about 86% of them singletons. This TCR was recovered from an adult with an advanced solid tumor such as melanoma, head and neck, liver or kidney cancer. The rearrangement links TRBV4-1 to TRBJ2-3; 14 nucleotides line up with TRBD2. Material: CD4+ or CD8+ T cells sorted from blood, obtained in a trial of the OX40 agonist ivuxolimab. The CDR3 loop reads CASSQEGLAGEPTDTQYF. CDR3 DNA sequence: TGCGCCAGCAGCCAAGAGGGACTAGCGGGGGAACCCACAGATACGCAGTATTTT.